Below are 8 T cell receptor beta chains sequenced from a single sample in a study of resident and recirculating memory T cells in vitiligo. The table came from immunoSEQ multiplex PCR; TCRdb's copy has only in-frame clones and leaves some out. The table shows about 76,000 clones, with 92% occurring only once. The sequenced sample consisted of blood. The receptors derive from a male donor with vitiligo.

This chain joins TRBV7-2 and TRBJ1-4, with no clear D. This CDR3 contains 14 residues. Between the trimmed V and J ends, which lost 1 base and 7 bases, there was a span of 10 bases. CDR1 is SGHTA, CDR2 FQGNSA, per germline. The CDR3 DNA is TGTGCCAGCAGCTTAGAGAGCCGGGGTGAAAAACTGTTTTTT. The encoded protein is CASSLESRGEKLFF.

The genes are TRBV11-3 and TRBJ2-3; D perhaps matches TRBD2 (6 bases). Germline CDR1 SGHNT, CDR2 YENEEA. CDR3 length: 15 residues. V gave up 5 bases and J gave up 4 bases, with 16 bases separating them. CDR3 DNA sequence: TGTGCCAGCAGCACCGTCGGGAGCAGGTCAGATACGCAGTATTTT. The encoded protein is CASSTVGSRSDTQYF.

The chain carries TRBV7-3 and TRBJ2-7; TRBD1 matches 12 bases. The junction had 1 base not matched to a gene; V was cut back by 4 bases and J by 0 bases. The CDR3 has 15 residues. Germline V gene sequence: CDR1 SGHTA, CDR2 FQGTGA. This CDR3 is CASSSGQGASYEQYF. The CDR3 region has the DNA TGTGCCAGCAGCTCGGGACAGGGGGCCTCCTACGAGCAGTACTTC. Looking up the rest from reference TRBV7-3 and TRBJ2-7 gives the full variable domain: GAGVSQTPSNKVTEKGKYVELRCDPISGHTALYWYRQSLGQGPEFLIYFQGTGAADDSGLPNDRFFAVRPEGSVSTLKIQRTERGDSAVYLCASSSGQGASYEQYFGPGTRLTVT.

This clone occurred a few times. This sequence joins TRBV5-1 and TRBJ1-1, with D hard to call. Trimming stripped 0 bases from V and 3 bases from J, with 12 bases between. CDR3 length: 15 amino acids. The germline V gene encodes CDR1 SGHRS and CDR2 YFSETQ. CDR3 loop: CASSLARIGDTEAFF. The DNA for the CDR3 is TGCGCCAGCAGCTTGGCGCGCATAGGAGACACTGAAGCTTTCTTT.

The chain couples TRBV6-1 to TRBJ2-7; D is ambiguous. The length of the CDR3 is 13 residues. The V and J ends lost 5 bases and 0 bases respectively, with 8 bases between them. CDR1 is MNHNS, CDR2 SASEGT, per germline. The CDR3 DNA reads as TGTGCCAGCAGTCTAGTGAGCTCCTACGAGCAGTACTTC. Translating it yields CASSLVSSYEQYF.

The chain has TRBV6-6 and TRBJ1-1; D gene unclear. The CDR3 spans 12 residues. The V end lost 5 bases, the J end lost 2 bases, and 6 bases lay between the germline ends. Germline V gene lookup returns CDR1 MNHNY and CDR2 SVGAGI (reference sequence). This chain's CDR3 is CASSHTNTEAFF. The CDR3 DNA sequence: TGTGCCAGCAGTCATACTAACACTGAAGCTTTCTTT.

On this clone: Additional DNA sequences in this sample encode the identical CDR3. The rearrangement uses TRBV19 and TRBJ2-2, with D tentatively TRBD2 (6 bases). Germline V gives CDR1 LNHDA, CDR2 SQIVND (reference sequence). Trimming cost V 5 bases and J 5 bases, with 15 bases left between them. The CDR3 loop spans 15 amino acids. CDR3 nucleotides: TGTGCCAGTAGTTCCGGGACGGGGAGGACCGGGGAGCTGTTTTTT. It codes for CASSSGTGRTGELFF.

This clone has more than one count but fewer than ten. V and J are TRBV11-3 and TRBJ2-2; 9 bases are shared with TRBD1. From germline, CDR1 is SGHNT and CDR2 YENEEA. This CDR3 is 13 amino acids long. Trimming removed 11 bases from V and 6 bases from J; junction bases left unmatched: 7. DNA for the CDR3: TGTGCCGTCCACAGGGGGCGGGCCGGGGAGCTGTTTTTT. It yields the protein CAVHRGRAGELFF.